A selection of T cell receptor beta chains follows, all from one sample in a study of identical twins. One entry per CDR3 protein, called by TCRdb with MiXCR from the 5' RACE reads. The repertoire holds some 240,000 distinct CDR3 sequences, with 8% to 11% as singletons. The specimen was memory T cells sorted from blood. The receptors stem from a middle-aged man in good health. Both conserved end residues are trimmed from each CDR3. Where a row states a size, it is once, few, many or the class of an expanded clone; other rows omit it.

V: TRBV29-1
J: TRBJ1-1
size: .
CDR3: SVRQKVNTEAF

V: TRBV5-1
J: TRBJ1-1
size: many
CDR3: ASSLVTGTEAF

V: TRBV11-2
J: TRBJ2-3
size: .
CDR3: ASSLGSGPWDTQY

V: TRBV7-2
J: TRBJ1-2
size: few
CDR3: ASSLVQGGSYT

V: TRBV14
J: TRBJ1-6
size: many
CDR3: ASSQEIRLSPLH

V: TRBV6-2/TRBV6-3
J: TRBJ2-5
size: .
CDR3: ASTYPGWETQY

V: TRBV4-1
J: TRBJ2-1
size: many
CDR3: ASSQAGGKNNEQF

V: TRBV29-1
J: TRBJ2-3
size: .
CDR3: SVVGGPSTDTRY

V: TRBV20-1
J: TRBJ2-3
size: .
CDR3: SASLYTDTQY

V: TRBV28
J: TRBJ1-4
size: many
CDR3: ASRRTNEKLF

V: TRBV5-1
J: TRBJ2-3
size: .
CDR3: ASSLGSGTGVADTQY

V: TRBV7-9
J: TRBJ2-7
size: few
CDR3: ASSLFPRTDYEQY

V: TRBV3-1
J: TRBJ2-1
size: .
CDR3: ASSQERSRSYNEQF

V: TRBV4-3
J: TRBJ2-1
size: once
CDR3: ASSHNQGDFYNEQF

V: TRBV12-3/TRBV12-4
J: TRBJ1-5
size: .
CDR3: ASSLAEAGHQPQH

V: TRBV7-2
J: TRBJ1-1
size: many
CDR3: ASSLQQGMTEAF

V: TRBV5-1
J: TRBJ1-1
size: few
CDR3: ASSQQGQGNTEAF

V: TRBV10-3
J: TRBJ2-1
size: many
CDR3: AISESIRSRGPGRMGVSGNEQF

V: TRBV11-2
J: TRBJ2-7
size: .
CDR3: ASSSGQNNEQY

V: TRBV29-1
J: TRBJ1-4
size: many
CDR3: SVERDEKLF

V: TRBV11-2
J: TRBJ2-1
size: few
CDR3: ASSSGLSNEQF

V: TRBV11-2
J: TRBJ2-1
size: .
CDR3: ASSPETGPYNEQF

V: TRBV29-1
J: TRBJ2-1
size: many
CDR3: SVEDRREYEQF